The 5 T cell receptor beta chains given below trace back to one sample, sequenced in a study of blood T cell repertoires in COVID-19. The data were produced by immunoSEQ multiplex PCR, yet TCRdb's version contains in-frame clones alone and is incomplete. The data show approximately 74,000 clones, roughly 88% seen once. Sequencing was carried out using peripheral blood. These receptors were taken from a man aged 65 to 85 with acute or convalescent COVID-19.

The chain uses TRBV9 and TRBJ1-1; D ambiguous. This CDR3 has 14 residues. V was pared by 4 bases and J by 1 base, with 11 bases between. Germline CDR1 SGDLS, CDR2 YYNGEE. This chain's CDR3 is CASSQGRKNTEAFF. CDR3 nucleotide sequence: TGTGCCAGCAGCCAAGGGAGGAAGAACACTGAAGCTTTCTTT.

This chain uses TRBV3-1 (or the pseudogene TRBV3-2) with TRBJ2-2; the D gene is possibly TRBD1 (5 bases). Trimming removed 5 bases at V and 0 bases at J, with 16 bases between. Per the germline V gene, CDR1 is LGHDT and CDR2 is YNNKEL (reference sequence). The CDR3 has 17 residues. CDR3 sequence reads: CASSVHGAFTNTGELFF. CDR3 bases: TGTGCCAGCAGCGTCCATGGGGCCTTCACGAACACCGGGGAGCTGTTTTTT.

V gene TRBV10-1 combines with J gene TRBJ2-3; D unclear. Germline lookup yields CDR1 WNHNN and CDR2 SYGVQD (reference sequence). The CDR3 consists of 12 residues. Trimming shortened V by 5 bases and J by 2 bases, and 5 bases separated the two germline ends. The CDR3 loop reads CASSPNTDTQYF. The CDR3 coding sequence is TGCGCCAGCAGTCCCAACACAGATACGCAGTATTTT.

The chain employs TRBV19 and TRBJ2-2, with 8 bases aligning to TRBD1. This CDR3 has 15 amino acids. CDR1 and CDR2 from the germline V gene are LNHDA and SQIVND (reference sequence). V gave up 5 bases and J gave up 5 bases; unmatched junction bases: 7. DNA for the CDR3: TGTGCCAGTAGTGGCCCAGGGGGCAGTACCGGGGAGCTGTTTTTT. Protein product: CASSGPGGSTGELFF.

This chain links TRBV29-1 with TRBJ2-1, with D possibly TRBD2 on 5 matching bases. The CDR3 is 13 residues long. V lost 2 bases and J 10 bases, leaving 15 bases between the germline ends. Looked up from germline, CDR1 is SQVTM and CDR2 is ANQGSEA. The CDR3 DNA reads TGCAGCGTTGAAAAGGAGGTGGGCGGCGAGCAGTTCTTC. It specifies CSVEKEVGGEQFF.